The 2 T cell receptor beta chains below come from one sample, sequenced in a study of cytomegalovirus exposure and HLA in healthy donors. Primers included in the PCR were 60 Vbeta and 13 Jbeta primers. Using immunoSEQ multiplex PCR, the repertoire was profiled, and TCRdb retains in-frame clones only, with some absent. The repertoire has 75,000 to 95,000 clones, around 90% of them found once; the top ten carry less than 2.5%. The sample consisted of PBMCs. The receptors were gathered from a man in his late teens or twenties in good health and CMV-seronegative.

This sequence joins TRBV28 and TRBJ1-5; TRBD1 matches at 7 bases. The CDR3 has 15 residues. CDR1 is MDHEN and CDR2 is SYDVKM in the germline V gene. The ends lost 5 bases at V and 6 bases at J; junction bases unmatched: 10. The CDR3: CASSLLGRGIQPQHF. Written as DNA, the CDR3 is TGTGCCAGCAGTCTCTTGGGCAGGGGGATTCAGCCCCAGCATTTT.

The rearrangement joins TRBV5-4 to TRBJ2-3; the match to TRBD2 covers 8 bases. CDR3 length: 14 amino acids. Germline V gene lookup returns CDR1 SGHNT and CDR2 YYREEE (reference sequence). The ends lost 4 bases at V and 4 bases at J; junction bases unmatched: 5. This CDR3 reads CASSDGLAADTQYF. CDR3 coding DNA: TGTGCCAGCAGCGACGGACTAGCTGCAGATACGCAGTATTTT.